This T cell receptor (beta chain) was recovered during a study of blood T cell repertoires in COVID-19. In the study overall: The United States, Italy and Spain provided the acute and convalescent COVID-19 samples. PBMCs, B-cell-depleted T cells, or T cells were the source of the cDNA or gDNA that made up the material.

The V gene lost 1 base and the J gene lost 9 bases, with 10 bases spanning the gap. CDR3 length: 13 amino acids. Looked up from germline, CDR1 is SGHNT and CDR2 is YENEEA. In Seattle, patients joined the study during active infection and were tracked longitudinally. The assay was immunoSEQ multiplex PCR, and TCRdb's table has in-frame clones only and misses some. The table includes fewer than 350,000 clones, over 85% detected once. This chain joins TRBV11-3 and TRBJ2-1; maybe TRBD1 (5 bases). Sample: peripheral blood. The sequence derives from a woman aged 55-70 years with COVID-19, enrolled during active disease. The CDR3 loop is CASSLANQGEQFF. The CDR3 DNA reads TGTGCCAGCAGCTTAGCTAACCAGGGTGAGCAGTTCTTC.